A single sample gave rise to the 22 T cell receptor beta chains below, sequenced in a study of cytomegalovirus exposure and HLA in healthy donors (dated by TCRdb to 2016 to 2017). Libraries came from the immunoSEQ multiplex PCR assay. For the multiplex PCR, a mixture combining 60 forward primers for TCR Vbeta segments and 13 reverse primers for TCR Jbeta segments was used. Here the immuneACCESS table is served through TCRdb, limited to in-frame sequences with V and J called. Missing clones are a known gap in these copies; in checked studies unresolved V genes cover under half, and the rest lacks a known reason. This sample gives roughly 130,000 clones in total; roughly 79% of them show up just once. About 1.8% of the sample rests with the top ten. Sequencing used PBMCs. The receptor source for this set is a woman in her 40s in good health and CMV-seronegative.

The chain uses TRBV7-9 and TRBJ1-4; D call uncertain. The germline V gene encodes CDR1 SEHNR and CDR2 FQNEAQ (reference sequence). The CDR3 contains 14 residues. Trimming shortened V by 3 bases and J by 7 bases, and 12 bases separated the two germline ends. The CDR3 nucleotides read TGTGCCAGCAGCTTTCAGGAATTCCCTGAAAAACTGTTTTTT. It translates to CASSFQEFPEKLFF.

CDR3 sequence: CSVGSWDRGIVAGELFF. The DNA of the CDR3 is TGCAGCGTCGGGAGCTGGGACAGGGGAATTGTGGCCGGGGAGCTGTTTTTT. This chain links TRBV29-1 with TRBJ2-2; 10 bases match TRBD1. The CDR3 totals 17 residues. The J segment lost 6 bases and the V segment lost 6 bases, leaving 16 bases of the junction unmatched. CDR1 and CDR2 from the germline V gene are SQVTM and ANQGSEA.

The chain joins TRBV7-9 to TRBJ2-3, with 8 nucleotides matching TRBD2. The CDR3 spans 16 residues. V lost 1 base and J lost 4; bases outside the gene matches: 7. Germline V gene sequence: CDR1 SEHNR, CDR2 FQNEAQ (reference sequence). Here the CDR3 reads CASSLGPGGGADTQYF. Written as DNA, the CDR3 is TGTGCCAGCAGCTTAGGCCCGGGAGGGGGGGCAGATACGCAGTATTTT.

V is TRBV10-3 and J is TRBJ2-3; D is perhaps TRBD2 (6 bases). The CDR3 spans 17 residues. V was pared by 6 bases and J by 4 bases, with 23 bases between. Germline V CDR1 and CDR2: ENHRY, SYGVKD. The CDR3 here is CAISPGGAANDPDTQYF. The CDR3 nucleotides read TGTGCCATCAGCCCCGGCGGGGCCGCTAATGACCCAGATACGCAGTATTTT.

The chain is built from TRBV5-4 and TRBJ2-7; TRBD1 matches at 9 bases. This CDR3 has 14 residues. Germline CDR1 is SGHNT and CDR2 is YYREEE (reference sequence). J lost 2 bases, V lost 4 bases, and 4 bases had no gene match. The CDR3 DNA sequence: TGTGCCAGCAGCACACAGGGGGCCCCCTACGAGCAGTACTTC. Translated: CASSTQGAPYEQYF.

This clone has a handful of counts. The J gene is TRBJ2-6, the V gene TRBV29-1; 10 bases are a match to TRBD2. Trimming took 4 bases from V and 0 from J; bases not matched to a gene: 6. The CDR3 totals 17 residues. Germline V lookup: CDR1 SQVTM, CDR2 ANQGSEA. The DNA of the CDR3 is TGCAGCGTTGTAACTAGCGGGGAGGACTCTGGGGCCAACGTCCTGACTTTC. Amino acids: CSVVTSGEDSGANVLTF.

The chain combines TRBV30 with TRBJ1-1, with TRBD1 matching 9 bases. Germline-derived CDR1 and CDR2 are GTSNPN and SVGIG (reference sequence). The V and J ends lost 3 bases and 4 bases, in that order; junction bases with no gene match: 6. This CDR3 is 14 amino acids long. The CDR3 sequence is CAWRSGTGPTEAFF. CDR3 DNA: TGTGCCTGGAGGTCAGGGACAGGGCCCACTGAAGCTTTCTTT. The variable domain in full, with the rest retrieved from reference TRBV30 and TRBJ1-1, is SQTIHQWPATLVQPVGSPLSLECTVEGTSNPNLYWYRQAAGRGLQLLFYSVGIGQISSEVPQNLSASRPQDRQFILSSKKLLLSDSGFYLCAWRSGTGPTEAFFGQGTRLTVV.

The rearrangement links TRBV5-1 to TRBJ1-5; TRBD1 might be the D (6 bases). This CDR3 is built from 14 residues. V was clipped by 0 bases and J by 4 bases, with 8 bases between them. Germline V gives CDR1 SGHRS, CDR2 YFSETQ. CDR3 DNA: TGCGCCAGCAGCTTGGAAGGACAGAATCAGCCCCAGCATTTT. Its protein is CASSLEGQNQPQHF.

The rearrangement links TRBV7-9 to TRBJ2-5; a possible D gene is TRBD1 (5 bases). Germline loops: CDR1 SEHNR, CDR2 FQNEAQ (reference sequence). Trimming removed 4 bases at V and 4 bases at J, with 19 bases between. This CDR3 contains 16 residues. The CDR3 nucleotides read TGTGCCAGCAGCTCAACCGGAAGTGAAGGGGTAGAGACCCAGTACTTC. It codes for CASSSTGSEGVETQYF.

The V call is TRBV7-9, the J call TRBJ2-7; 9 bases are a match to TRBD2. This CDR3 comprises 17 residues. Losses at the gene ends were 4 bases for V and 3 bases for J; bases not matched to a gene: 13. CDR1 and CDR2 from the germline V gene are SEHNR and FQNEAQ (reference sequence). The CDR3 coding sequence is TGTGCCAGCAGCTACCCCCCTAGCGGGGTCGGTGACTACGAGCAGTACTTC. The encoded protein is CASSYPPSGVGDYEQYF.

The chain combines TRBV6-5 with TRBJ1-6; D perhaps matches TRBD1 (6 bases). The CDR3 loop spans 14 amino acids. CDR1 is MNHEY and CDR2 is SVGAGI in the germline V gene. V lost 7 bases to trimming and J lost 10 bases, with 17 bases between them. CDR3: CASTPRAGESPLHF. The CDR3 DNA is TGTGCCAGCACCCCGAGGGCAGGGGAGTCACCCCTCCACTTT.

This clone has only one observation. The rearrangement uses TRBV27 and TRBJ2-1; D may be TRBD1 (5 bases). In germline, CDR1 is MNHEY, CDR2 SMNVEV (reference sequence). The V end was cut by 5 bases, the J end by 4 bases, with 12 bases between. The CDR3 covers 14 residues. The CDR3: CASSPRRQYNEQFF. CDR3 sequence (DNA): TGTGCCAGCAGTCCGCGGAGACAGTACAATGAGCAGTTCTTC.

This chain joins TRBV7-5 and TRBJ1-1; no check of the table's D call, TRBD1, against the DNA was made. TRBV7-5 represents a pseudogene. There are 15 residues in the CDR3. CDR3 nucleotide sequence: TGTGTCAGAAGCTTTACCCTTCTGGGGGCAGGAGAAGCTTTCTTT. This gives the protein CVRSFTLLGAGEAFF.

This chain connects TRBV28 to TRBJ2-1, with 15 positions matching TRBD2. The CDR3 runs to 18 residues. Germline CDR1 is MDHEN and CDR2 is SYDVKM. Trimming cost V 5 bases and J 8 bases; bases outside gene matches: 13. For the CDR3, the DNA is TGTGCCAGCAGTGGAAAAGGACTAGCGGGGGGGCCATTCGATGAGCAGTTCTTC. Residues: CASSGKGLAGGPFDEQFF. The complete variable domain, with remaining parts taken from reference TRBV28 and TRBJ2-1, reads DVKVTQSSRYLVKRTGEKVFLECVQDMDHENMFWYRQDPGLGLRLIYFSYDVKMKEKGDIPEGYSVSREKKERFSLILESASTNQTSMYLCASSGKGLAGGPFDEQFFGPGTRLTVL.

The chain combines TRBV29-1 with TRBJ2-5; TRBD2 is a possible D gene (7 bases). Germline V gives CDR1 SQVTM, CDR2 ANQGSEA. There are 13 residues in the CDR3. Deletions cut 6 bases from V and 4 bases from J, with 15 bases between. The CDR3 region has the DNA TGCAGCGTCTCTAGGGGGGGGATAGAGACCCAGTACTTC. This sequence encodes CSVSRGGIETQYF.

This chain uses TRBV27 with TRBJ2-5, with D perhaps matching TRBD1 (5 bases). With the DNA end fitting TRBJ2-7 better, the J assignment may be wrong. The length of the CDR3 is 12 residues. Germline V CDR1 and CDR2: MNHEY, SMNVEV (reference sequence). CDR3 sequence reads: CASSLRQGEQYF. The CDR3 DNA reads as TGTGCCAGCAGTTTAAGGCAGGGCGAGCAGTACTTC.

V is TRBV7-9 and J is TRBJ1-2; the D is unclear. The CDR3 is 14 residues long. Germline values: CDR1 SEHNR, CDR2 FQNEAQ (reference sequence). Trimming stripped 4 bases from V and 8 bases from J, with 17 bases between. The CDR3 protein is CASSSTQQVKGYTF. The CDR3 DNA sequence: TGTGCCAGCAGCTCGACCCAGCAGGTCAAGGGCTACACCTTC.

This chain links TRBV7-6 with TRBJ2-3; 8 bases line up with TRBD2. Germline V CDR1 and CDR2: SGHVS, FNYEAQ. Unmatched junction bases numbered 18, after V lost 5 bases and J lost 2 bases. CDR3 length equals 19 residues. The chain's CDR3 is CASSPLGAGASLTTDTQYF. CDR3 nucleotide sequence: TGTGCCAGCAGCCCCCTAGGAGCGGGGGCCTCCTTGACCACAGATACGCAGTATTTT.

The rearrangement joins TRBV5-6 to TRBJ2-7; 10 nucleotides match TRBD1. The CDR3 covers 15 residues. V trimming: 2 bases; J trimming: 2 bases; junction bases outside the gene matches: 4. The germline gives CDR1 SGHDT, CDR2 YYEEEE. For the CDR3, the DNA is TGTGCCAGCAGCTTAGGACAGGGGGAGGCCTACGAGCAGTACTTC. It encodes CASSLGQGEAYEQYF.

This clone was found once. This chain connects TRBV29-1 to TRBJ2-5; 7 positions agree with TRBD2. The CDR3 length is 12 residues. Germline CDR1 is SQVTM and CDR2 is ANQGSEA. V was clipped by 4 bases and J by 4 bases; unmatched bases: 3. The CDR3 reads CSVGGLRETQYF. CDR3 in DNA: TGCAGCGTTGGGGGACTAAGAGAGACCCAGTACTTC.

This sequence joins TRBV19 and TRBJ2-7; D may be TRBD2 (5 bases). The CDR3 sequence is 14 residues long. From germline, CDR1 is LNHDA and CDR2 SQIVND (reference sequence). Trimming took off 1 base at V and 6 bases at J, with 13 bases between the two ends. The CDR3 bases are TGTGCCAGTAGTATAGCGGGAATTGGGAGCGAGCAGTACTTC. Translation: CASSIAGIGSEQYF. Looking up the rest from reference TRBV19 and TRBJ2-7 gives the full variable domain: DGGITQSPKYLFRKEGQNVTLSCEQNLNHDAMYWYRQDPGQGLRLIYYSQIVNDFQKGDIAEGYSVSREKKESFPLTVTSAQKNPTAFYLCASSIAGIGSEQYFGPGTRLTVT.

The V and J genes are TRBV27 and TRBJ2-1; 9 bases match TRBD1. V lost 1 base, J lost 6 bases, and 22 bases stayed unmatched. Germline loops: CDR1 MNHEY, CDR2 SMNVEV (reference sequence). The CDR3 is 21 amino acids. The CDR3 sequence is CASSLWGWGGGTGGIGNEQFF. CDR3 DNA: TGTGCCAGCAGTTTATGGGGTTGGGGAGGTGGAACAGGGGGCATAGGCAATGAGCAGTTCTTC.